Below, one T cell receptor beta chain is given with its context. This clonotype was counted between two and nine times. Its recognized antigen is unknown. Within one base of it there is no much larger clone, and no base qualities were kept. In the germline V gene (reference sequence), CDR1 corresponds to LGHDT and CDR2 to YNNKEL. The CDR3 covers 17 residues, taking in both the cysteine and the phenylalanine. Only the CDR3 part of the read is kept: 51 bases, read in frame from the first base. A distance of 14 bases separates the germline ends of V and J, which lose 0 bases and 1 base respectively. This sample stems from a study of response to subunit inactivated influenza vaccine (dated by TCRdb to the late 2010s). Describing the broader study: The study used deep quantitative T cell receptor repertoire profiling to track responses to a trivalent subunit inactivated influenza vaccine. What the work shows at the level of the full study, not this receptor alone: The authors suggested that each seasonal influenza vaccination may recruit only a limited number of new T cells.

The library was prepared using RT-PCR. Instrument used: Illumina HiSeq 2500. The public reads were reprocessed in TCRdb via fastp at Q25 and MiXCR, keeping in-frame beta chains. Each CDR3 protein gets just one entry, which takes the most common genes and DNA from the rows behind it. Present in this sample are around 200,000 distinct CDR3 sequences, around 9% of which were seen just once. 9.5% to 13% of the sample comes from the top ten. The receptor was isolated from a man aged 50-60 years who received an inactivated influenza vaccine. Donor details come from another sample of the same person, matched by shared clones. This sample comprised non-naive T cells sorted from PBMCs, obtained on the day of vaccination. Sample cell subset or site, as interpreted from the label and publication: memory T cell fraction. The rearrangement joined TRBV3-1 to TRBJ2-3; TRBD2 might be the D gene, on 6 matching bases. The CDR3 corresponds to CASSQDLRRGGTDTQYF. The DNA reads as follows: TGTGCCAGCAGCCAAGATCTTAGGCGGGGTGGCACAGATACGCAGTATTTT.